The 7 T cell receptor beta chains listed next were all sequenced from one sample in a study of regulatory T cells in long-lasting Graves disease. The sample's time point: persistent/refractory GD, antithyroid drugs over 5 years with positive TRAb. There was RNA extracted from PBMCs, and the TCR library was made from it. To make TCR beta libraries, researchers used iRepertoire HTBI primers and Arm-PCR of CDR3 regions. In TCRdb, the multiplex PCR reads were re-called with MiXCR into one record per CDR3 protein. Here the sample spans 350,000 to 450,000 distinct CDR3 sequences, 20% to 25% being singletons. This specimen consisted of peripheral blood mononuclear cells (PBMCs), obtained when the disease was refractory, from a patient treated with antithyroid drugs. Receptors were obtained from a female donor with Graves disease.

This clonotype has at least ten counts. The V and J genes are TRBV20-1 and TRBJ1-6, with 10 bases aligning to TRBD1. The J segment lost 7 bases and the V segment lost 1 base, leaving 4 bases of the junction unmatched. The CDR3 is made up of 15 amino acids. Germline V CDR1 and CDR2: DFQATT, SNEGSKA (reference sequence). The CDR3 region has the DNA TGCAGTGCTAGAGCCGGGACAGGGGAAAATTCACCCCTCCACTTT. Residues: CSARAGTGENSPLHF.

The chain recombines TRBV10-2 with TRBJ2-7; 8 positions match TRBD1. The J segment lost 12 bases and the V segment lost 11 bases, leaving 9 bases of the junction unmatched. CDR1 is WSHSY and CDR2 is SAAADI in the germline V gene. The CDR3 runs to 10 residues. CDR3 bases: TGCGCCCCTTCCTCAGGGGGCACGTACTTC. Its protein product is CAPSSGGTYF.

The chain uses TRBV7-6 and TRBJ2-5, with 10 bases matching TRBD1. The CDR3 runs 16 residues. The germline V gene encodes CDR1 SGHVS and CDR2 FNYEAQ. Unmatched junction bases numbered 6, after V lost 5 bases and J lost 0 bases. The CDR3 region has the DNA TGTGCCAGCAGCAAGGGGACAGGGGTGAACCAAGAGACCCAGTACTTC. Encoded protein: CASSKGTGVNQETQYF.

The rearrangement uses TRBV20-1 and TRBJ1-2; no clear D gene. Trimming cost V 3 bases and J 8 bases, with 37 bases left between them. Per the germline V gene, CDR1 is DFQATT and CDR2 is SNEGSKA (reference sequence). The CDR3 runs to 20 residues. This CDR3 is CSARPINPPESWEYVRGYTF. The CDR3 nucleotides are TGCAGTGCTAGGCCGATTAACCCGCCCGAATCATGGGAATACGTACGCGGCTACACCTTC.

This clonotype was observed a handful of times. DNA of the CDR3: TGTGCCAGCAGGAAGACTAACTATGGCTACACCTTC. This codes for CASRKTNYGYTF. This rearrangement joins TRBV7-9 to TRBJ1-2; D is undetermined. Trimming removed 6 bases from V and 0 bases from J, with 5 bases in between. The CDR3 totals 12 residues. Per the germline V gene, CDR1 is SEHNR and CDR2 is FQNEAQ (reference sequence).

This clonotype was counted between two and nine times. The CDR3 reads CASSWSGQNEKLFF. Here the CDR3 DNA reads TGTGCCAGCAGCTGGTCGGGACAGAATGAAAAACTGTTTTTT. The chain has TRBV5-6 and TRBJ1-4; 7 bases align to TRBD1. After removal of 3 bases from V and 5 bases from J, the junction contained 4 bases not matched to a gene. Germline assignment: CDR1 SGHDT and CDR2 YYEEEE. This CDR3 spans 14 amino acids.

This clonotype has ten or more counts. This sequence joins TRBV20-1 and TRBJ2-7; D not resolved. The CDR3 extends over 11 amino acids. Germline CDR1 and CDR2: DFQATT and SNEGSKA (reference sequence). Trimming took off 6 bases at V and 5 bases at J, with 11 bases between the two ends. In nucleotides, the CDR3 is TGCAGTGCGGAGAGTTGGAACGAGCAGTACTTC. It encodes CSAESWNEQYF.